The T cell receptor (beta chain) under discussion was sequenced for a study of sequential checkpoint blockade in melanoma. Study outcomes and limitations: Mutational load did not correlate with tumor T-cell fraction or clonality.

As to treatment: randomized to nivolumab then ipilimumab (arm A) or the reverse (arm B). Looked up from germline, CDR1 is KGHSH and CDR2 is LQKENI. Trimming took off 0 bases at V and 4 bases at J, with 8 bases between the two ends. The CDR3 loop spans 14 amino acids. Sequencing used immunoSEQ multiplex PCR; TCRdb keeps in-frame clones, though not all of them. The data show about 5,000 clones, about 26% seen once. Of note for this clone: The target antigen is unknown.

This sequence was found in a human donor with melanoma. The V and J genes are TRBV18 and TRBJ2-3, with D uncertain. This specimen consisted of tumor tissue (inferred from file names), obtained from a patient given nivolumab and ipilimumab in sequence. CDR3 loop: CASSPPFNPDTQYF. CDR3 sequence (DNA): TGTGCCAGCTCACCACCGTTCAACCCAGATACGCAGTATTTT. The entire variable domain, with the rest obtained from reference TRBV18 and TRBJ2-3, is as follows: NAGVMQNPRHLVRRRGQEARLRCSPMKGHSHVYWYRQLPEEGLKFMVYLQKENIIDESGMPKERFSAEFPKEGPSILRIQQVVRGDSAAYFCASSPPFNPDTQYFGPGTRLTVL.